This T cell receptor beta chain was obtained from a study of cytomegalovirus exposure and HLA in healthy donors. Study details: The study's early data release held around 85 million unique TCRs from HLA-typed donors.

Amplification used 60 Vbeta primers and 13 Jbeta primers. As handled by the study authors: Later reanalysis found around 80 million unique TCR beta chains, around 10 million of them shared. Sequencing was performed with immunoSEQ multiplex PCR; in TCRdb, only in-frame clones are kept and a portion is missing. For V, J and clone size, that table is used; D and trimming come from the DNA. The sample yields 150,000 to 200,000 clones, 65% to 90% seen once. The germline V gene encodes CDR1 MNHEY and CDR2 SVGAGI. The J segment lost 0 bases and the V segment lost 5 bases, leaving 3 bases of the junction unmatched. This CDR3 is 15 amino acids long. Each donor was healthy, and each was a bone marrow donor.

The specimen sequenced was PBMCs. This chain uses TRBV6-5 with TRBJ2-3; 9 bases align to TRBD2. The origin of this receptor is a male donor in good health and CMV-seronegative. The CDR3 protein is CASSQRGASTDTQYF. In DNA form, the CDR3 reads TGTGCCAGCAGTCAGCGGGGGGCCAGCACAGATACGCAGTATTTT.